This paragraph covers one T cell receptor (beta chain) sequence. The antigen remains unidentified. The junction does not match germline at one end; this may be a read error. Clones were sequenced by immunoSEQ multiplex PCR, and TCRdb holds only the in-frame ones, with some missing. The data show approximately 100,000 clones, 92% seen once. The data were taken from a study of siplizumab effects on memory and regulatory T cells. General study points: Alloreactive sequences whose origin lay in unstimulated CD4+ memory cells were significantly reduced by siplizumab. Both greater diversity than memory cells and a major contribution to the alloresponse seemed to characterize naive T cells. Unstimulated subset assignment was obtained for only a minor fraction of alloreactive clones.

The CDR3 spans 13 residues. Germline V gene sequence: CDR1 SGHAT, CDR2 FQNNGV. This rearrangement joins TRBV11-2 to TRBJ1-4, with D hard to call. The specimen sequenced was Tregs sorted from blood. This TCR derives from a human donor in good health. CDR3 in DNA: TGTGCCAGCAGCTTAGATAGCCCGTCGAGACGAGTTTTT. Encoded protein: CASSLDSPSRRVF.